The source of this T cell receptor beta chain is a study of OX40 agonist ivuxolimab in advanced cancers. Study information: Dose-escalation patients' cancers were hepatocellular carcinoma, melanoma, renal cell or head and neck cancer. The study, taken as a whole, reports: Relative to CD4+ cells, CD8+ T cells on average had more expanded clones.

The ends were cut back, 8 bases at V and 3 bases at J, with 17 bases in the middle. The germline V gene encodes CDR1 MDHEN and CDR2 SYDVKM. The CDR3 loop spans 14 amino acids. The method was immunoSEQ multiplex PCR; TCRdb's version includes in-frame clones alone and lacks a portion of them. The data show 15,000 to 25,000 clones, about 70% seen once. Autoimmune disease history or systemic immunosuppression disqualified patients. This clone has ten or more counts. As yet, its antigen is unknown. The chain recombines TRBV28 with TRBJ2-7; D possibly uses TRBD1 or TRBD2 (6 bases each). Source: CD4+ or CD8+ T cells sorted from blood, taken in a trial of the OX40 agonist ivuxolimab. This receptor was taken from an adult with an advanced solid tumor such as melanoma, head and neck, liver or kidney cancer. The CDR3 nucleotides read TGTGCCAGCGCTCCGTGGGGGGACAACTACGAGCAGTACTTC. Translated, it gives CASAPWGDNYEQYF.